The clone carrying this T cell receptor beta chain has a single count. Measured with immunoSEQ multiplex PCR; TCRdb has only the in-frame clones, and not every one. The repertoire includes hundreds of thousands of clones, around 87% of them detected once, and 0.0095% to 0.013% sits in the top ten. The CDR3 extends over 14 amino acids. From germline, CDR1 is LNHDA and CDR2 SQIVND (reference sequence). The V and J ends lost 9 bases and 5 bases respectively, with 16 bases between them. The entry originates in a study of shared T cell receptors in the human thymus. In addition, the sample was reused for a study of human thymus T cells. That investigation notes: In corrective heart surgery, resections were taken, and these provided the thymus tissue. Apparent bias marked the V and J gene usage of thymic and blood repertoires. Among unrelated individuals, related research reported thymic repertoires that overlapped highly.

Sample: thymocytes. This chain links TRBV19 with TRBJ1-4, with D possibly matching TRBD1 (5 bases). This TCR was recovered from a boy in the first two years of life with a congenital heart defect. For the CDR3, the DNA is TGTGCCAGCCGAATTTCAGGGCCGAATGAAAAACTGTTTTTT. Residues: CASRISGPNEKLFF. The full variable domain, in which reference TRBV19 and TRBJ1-4 provide the parts outside the CDR3, is DGGITQSPKYLFRKEGQNVTLSCEQNLNHDAMYWYRQDPGQGLRLIYYSQIVNDFQKGDIAEGYSVSREKKESFPLTVTSAQKNPTAFYLCASRISGPNEKLFFGSGTQLSVL.